These 17 T cell receptor beta chains share one sample of origin, sequenced in a study of blood T cell repertoires in COVID-19. Assay: immunoSEQ multiplex PCR; the TCRdb copy retains only in-frame clones and omits some. This table has approximately 290,000 clones, 70% to 90% appearing once. Source material: PBMCs or T cells enriched from blood (not recorded which). All receptors come from a young woman who had recovered from COVID-19.

This clone has a handful of counts. This rearrangement joins TRBV11-1 to TRBJ2-1, with TRBD1 as a possible D gene (5 bases). V was pared by 1 base and J by 5 bases, with 12 bases between. The CDR3 extends over 15 amino acids. Per the germline V gene, CDR1 is SGHAT and CDR2 is FQDESV (reference sequence). In DNA, the CDR3 is TGTGCCAGCAGCTTAGAAGGGGAAGGACACAATGAGCAGTTCTTC. As protein: CASSLEGEGHNEQFF.

The chain recombines TRBV7-2 with TRBJ2-3, with TRBD2 as a possible D gene (6 bases). CDR3 length: 16 amino acids. Germline-derived CDR1 and CDR2 are SGHTA and FQGNSA. V lost 5 bases to trimming and J lost 4 bases, with 19 bases between them. CDR3 loop: CASSPDRLVGADTQYF. The CDR3 DNA is TGTGCCAGCAGCCCAGACAGACTAGTTGGAGCAGATACGCAGTATTTT. Looking up the rest from reference TRBV7-2 and TRBJ2-3 gives the full variable domain: GAGVSQSPSNKVTEKGKDVELRCDPISGHTALYWYRQSLGQGLEFLIYFQGNSAPDKSGLPSDRFSAERTGGSVSTLTIQRTQQEDSAVYLCASSPDRLVGADTQYFGPGTRLTVL.

The chain recombines TRBV30 with TRBJ1-1; 8 bases fit TRBD1. With V trimmed by 2 bases and J by 0 bases, 2 bases remained unmatched. In germline, CDR1 is GTSNPN, CDR2 SVGIG (reference sequence). The CDR3 sequence is 14 residues long. CDR3 loop: CAWSQGAVNTEAFF. The CDR3 coding sequence is TGTGCCTGGAGTCAGGGGGCCGTGAACACTGAAGCTTTCTTT.

The chain uses TRBV4-1 and TRBJ2-3; 14 nucleotides align to TRBD2. V lost 2 bases to trimming and J lost 5 bases; unmatched junction nucleotides: 6. The CDR3 spans 17 residues. Germline V gene data show CDR1 as MGHRA and CDR2 as YSYEKL. For the CDR3, the DNA is TGCGCCAGCAGCCAAACAATGGGACTAGCGGGAGAAGATACGCAGTATTTT. This gives the protein CASSQTMGLAGEDTQYF.

V and J are TRBV24-1 and TRBJ2-1; possible D gene TRBD2, 6 bases. The CDR3 length is 16 residues. V shed 2 bases and J shed 7 bases, with 17 bases lying between them. Germline lookup yields CDR1 KGHDR and CDR2 SFDVKD. In nucleotides, the CDR3 is TGTGCCACCAGTGATTACGGAGGAGGGCCTCCTAATGAGCAGTTCTTC. Encoded protein: CATSDYGGGPPNEQFF.

The gene calls are TRBV28 and TRBJ2-2; TRBD1 matches at 7 bases. CDR3 length equals 18 residues. The junction had 12 bases not matched to a gene; V was cut back by 4 bases and J by 1 base. In germline, CDR1 is MDHEN, CDR2 SYDVKM. As DNA, the CDR3 is TGTGCCAGCAGTTCTTACCGACGGACAGGAGAGAACACCGGGGAGCTGTTTTTT. Translating it yields CASSSYRRTGENTGELFF.

The chain uses TRBV6-1 and TRBJ2-7; a possible D gene is TRBD1 (5 bases). The ends were cut back, 1 base at V and 5 bases at J, with 18 bases in the middle. This CDR3 has 16 amino acids. Germline-derived CDR1 and CDR2 are MNHNS and SASEGT. The CDR3 sequence: CASSEGYQGWFDEQYF. The CDR3 nucleotides read TGTGCCAGCAGTGAAGGCTACCAGGGTTGGTTCGACGAGCAGTACTTC.

The CDR3 here is CASSPPLRTGRTARTDTQYF. The CDR3 DNA sequence: TGTGCCAGCTCCCCCCCGTTGAGGACGGGGAGGACCGCACGCACAGATACGCAGTATTTT. The genes are TRBV6-9 and TRBJ2-3; D is perhaps TRBD2 (6 bases). The CDR3 has 20 residues. Trimming left V 8 bases short and J 1 base short, with 31 bases between. Germline loops: CDR1 MNHGY, CDR2 SVAAGI.

This rearrangement joins TRBV18 to TRBJ1-2; the match to TRBD1 covers 7 bases. The CDR3 totals 15 residues. With 3 bases clipped from V and 8 bases from J, the junction kept 12 bases outside the gene matches. Germline loops: CDR1 KGHSH, CDR2 LQKENI. The CDR3 reads CASSPSDRAYEGYTF. As DNA, the CDR3 is TGTGCCAGCTCACCGTCCGACAGGGCGTATGAGGGCTACACCTTC.

V gene TRBV19 combines with J gene TRBJ1-2; 7 bases are a match to TRBD1. V gave up 6 bases and J gave up 7 bases; unmatched junction bases: 8. CDR1 is LNHDA, CDR2 SQIVND, per germline (reference sequence). The CDR3 loop spans 13 amino acids. CDR3 region: CASRIPTGSGYTF. The CDR3 nucleotides read TGTGCCAGTAGAATACCGACAGGGTCTGGCTACACCTTC.

The rearrangement joins TRBV5-8 to TRBJ2-1; no definite D call. This CDR3 comprises 15 residues. In germline, CDR1 is SGHTS, CDR2 YDEGEE. Trimming removed 3 bases at V and 0 bases at J, with 10 bases between. The CDR3 region has the DNA TGTGCCAGCAGCTCTGAGCTGAGCTCCTACAATGAGCAGTTCTTC. This gives the protein CASSSELSSYNEQFF.

The CDR3 loop is CASSRQMDRGRRRSYEQYF. CDR3 DNA: TGCGCCAGCAGCCGTCAAATGGACAGGGGGCGTAGACGGTCCTACGAGCAGTACTTC. V and J are TRBV4-1 and TRBJ2-7, with 11 positions matching TRBD1. This CDR3 comprises 19 residues. The germline V gene has CDR1 MGHRA and CDR2 YSYEKL. V trimming: 4 bases; J trimming: 1 base; junction bases outside the gene matches: 15.

The chain combines TRBV7-9 with TRBJ2-7; 7 bases align to TRBD2. CDR1 is SEHNR and CDR2 is FQNEAQ in the germline V gene (reference sequence). Trimming removed 1 base from V and 6 bases from J; junction bases left unmatched: 15. The CDR3 loop spans 17 amino acids. The CDR3 DNA follows: TGTGCCAGCAGCTTAGTATACAGTCAAGCGGGGAAAGGCGAGCAGTACTTC. This translates into CASSLVYSQAGKGEQYF. Based on the CDR3 plus reference TRBV7-9 and TRBJ2-7, the full variable domain is DTGVSQNPRHKITKRGQNVTFRCDPISEHNRLYWYRQTLGQGPEFLTYFQNEAQLEKSRLLSDRFSAERPKGSFSTLEIQRTEQGDSAMYLCASSLVYSQAGKGEQYFGPGTRLTVT.

V is TRBV28 and J is TRBJ1-1; D is ambiguous. Between the trimmed V and J ends, which lost 6 bases and 2 bases, there was a span of 7 bases. The V gene's germline CDR1 is MDHEN and CDR2 SYDVKM. CDR3 size: 12 residues. The CDR3 here is CASSPPNTEAFF. The CDR3, as DNA: TGTGCCAGCAGCCCCCCAAACACTGAAGCTTTCTTT.

V gene TRBV6-5 combines with J gene TRBJ2-5; D possibly corresponds to TRBD2 (5 bases). V was shortened by 6 bases and J by 5 bases, with 13 bases between the two germline ends. The CDR3 spans 13 residues. Germline values: CDR1 MNHEY, CDR2 SVGAGI. CDR3 coding DNA: TGTGCCAGCAGCCGGAACCCGGGGGAGACCCAGTACTTC. Translating gives CASSRNPGETQYF.

This rearrangement joins TRBV6-2 or TRBV6-3 to TRBJ2-1, with TRBD1 matching over 7 bases. The V gene end was trimmed by 6 bases and the J gene end by 4 bases; junction bases not matched to a gene: 15. Germline CDR1 MNHEY, CDR2 SVGEGT. The CDR3 totals 17 residues. DNA for the CDR3: TGTGCCAGCAGCGTACTTCCCGGGACAGCAAAATACAATGAGCAGTTCTTC. As protein: CASSVLPGTAKYNEQFF.

The rearrangement joins TRBV12-5 to TRBJ2-5, with D unclear. Between the trimmed V and J ends, which lost 6 bases and 4 bases, there was a span of 12 bases. This CDR3 has 13 amino acids. Germline V lookup: CDR1 LGHNT, CDR2 FRNRAP. Here the CDR3 reads CASGPLPRETQYF. The DNA of the CDR3 is TGTGCTAGTGGCCCTCTACCCCGAGAGACCCAGTACTTC.